This T cell receptor beta chain originates from a study of T cells after yellow fever vaccination. The study, taken as a whole, reports: Abundant bulk-derived clonotypes could contaminate FACS-sorted repertoires.

The TCR cDNA carried a universal primer site and UMIs from 5'RACE template switching. TCRdb itself ran the 5' RACE reads through MiXCR, one entry per CDR3 protein. There are around 350,000 distinct CDR3 sequences in the sample; around a tenth occur only once, and roughly 18% lies in the top ten. The CDR3 is 12 amino acids. V gave up 4 bases and J gave up 5 bases; unmatched junction bases: 0. Germline loops: CDR1 SGHTA, CDR2 FQGNSA. There are many counts of this clonotype. Its antigen is unknown. The TCR comes from a man aged 18 to 30 who received the YFV17D yellow fever vaccine. Material: PBMCs, obtained on the day of the first yellow fever vaccination. The chain carries TRBV7-2 and TRBJ2-3; 7 nucleotides agree with TRBD2. The CDR3, as DNA: TGTGCCAGCAGCTCTAGCGGAGATACGCAGTATTTT. Its translation: CASSSSGDTQYF.